Each of the 31 T cell receptor beta chains below was sequenced from the same sample in a study of T cell responses to AZD1222 COVID-19 vaccine. Using immunoSEQ multiplex PCR, the repertoire was profiled, and TCRdb retains in-frame clones only, with some absent. The profile shows around 52,000 clones, approximately 84% of them singletons. This specimen was peripheral blood, taken on day 0 of AZD1222 vaccination. Receptors originate from an adult in good health.

The rearrangement links TRBV6-5 to TRBJ1-5; no clear D gene. The CDR3 contains 14 residues. Germline V gene data show CDR1 as MNHEY and CDR2 as SVGAGI. V was shortened by 2 bases and J by 0 bases, with 5 bases between the two germline ends. As DNA, the CDR3 is TGTGCCAGCAGTTACAGGTATAGCAATCAGCCCCAGCATTTT. Amino acids: CASSYRYSNQPQHF.

V usage is TRBV7-3 and J usage is TRBJ1-3; D gene uncertain. Germline V gene sequence: CDR1 SGHTA, CDR2 FQGTGA. The CDR3 extends over 15 amino acids. V shed 5 bases and J shed 6 bases, with 17 bases lying between them. The CDR3 DNA reads TGTGCCAGCAGCGACGACTACCCCGGGCCAAACACCATATATTTT. Its protein product is CASSDDYPGPNTIYF.

The genes are TRBV7-9 and TRBJ2-1; D remains unclear. Trimming left V 5 bases short and J 2 bases short, with 19 bases between. Germline CDR1 is SEHNR and CDR2 is FQNEAQ (reference sequence). This CDR3 is 17 amino acids long. The CDR3: CASSPPLRISPYNEQFF. DNA for the CDR3: TGTGCCAGCAGCCCACCCCTTCGGATATCGCCCTACAATGAGCAGTTCTTC.

The chain combines TRBV27 with TRBJ1-1; D call uncertain. CDR1 is MNHEY and CDR2 is SMNVEV in the germline V gene (reference sequence). The CDR3 is made up of 12 amino acids. Trimming shortened V by 7 bases and J by 0 bases, and 6 bases separated the two germline ends. The CDR3 loop reads CASKHLNTEAFF. The CDR3 nucleotides read TGTGCCAGCAAACACCTGAACACTGAAGCTTTCTTT.

The DNA for the CDR3 is TGTGCCAGCAGCACCCAACCGGGACAGAGGACCGGGGAGCTGTTTTTT. This gives the protein CASSTQPGQRTGELFF. The chain links TRBV11-1 to TRBJ2-2; 7 nucleotides agree with TRBD1. CDR3 size: 16 residues. Trimming took 5 bases from V and 5 from J; bases not matched to a gene: 11. Germline V gene sequence: CDR1 SGHAT, CDR2 FQDESV (reference sequence).

This chain uses TRBV15 with TRBJ2-7, with no clear D. Germline V lookup: CDR1 LNHNV, CDR2 YYDKDF (reference sequence). V lost 0 bases, J lost 10 bases, and 13 bases lay in between. This CDR3 is built from 13 residues. CDR3 DNA: TGTGCCACCAGCAGAGATAGTGGAGACCCACAGTACTTC. Residues: CATSRDSGDPQYF.

This clone was found a few times. The chain employs TRBV18 and TRBJ2-1; D gene uncertain. The germline V gene encodes CDR1 KGHSH and CDR2 LQKENI. The germline V and J ends were trimmed by 3 bases and 9 bases, with 12 bases remaining between them. CDR3 size: 13 residues. The CDR3 sequence: CASSPEARGEQFF. DNA for the CDR3: TGTGCCAGCTCACCTGAGGCACGCGGTGAGCAGTTCTTC.

The chain is built from TRBV28 and TRBJ2-5; a weak D match, TRBD1 (6 bases). Germline V gene lookup returns CDR1 MDHEN and CDR2 SYDVKM. V dropped 5 bases and J dropped 2 bases, with 15 bases sitting between them. The length of the CDR3 is 15 residues. CDR3 DNA: TGTGCCAGCAGTCCTCCCGGGACAAGACAAGAGACCCAGTACTTC. Its protein is CASSPPGTRQETQYF.

This chain connects TRBV30 to TRBJ1-5; D is uncertain. Trimming took 2 bases from V and 1 from J, leaving 9 bases between them. The CDR3 runs to 14 residues. Germline V lookup: CDR1 GTSNPN, CDR2 SVGIG (reference sequence). The CDR3 DNA follows: TGTGCCTGGAGTAGAGTGGGGAGCAATCAGCCCCAGCATTTT. Its translation: CAWSRVGSNQPQHF.

This chain joins TRBV13 and TRBJ2-5; 7 positions match TRBD1. CDR3 length: 15 amino acids. J gave up 5 bases and V 4 bases, and 10 bases lay outside the gene matches. Germline V gene sequence: CDR1 PRHDT, CDR2 FYEKMQ (reference sequence). In DNA, the CDR3 is TGTGCCAGCAGCTACCAAAGGGGGCTCGGGGAGACCCAGTACTTC. This gives the protein CASSYQRGLGETQYF.

The chain couples TRBV6-2 or TRBV6-3 to TRBJ2-2; D remains unclear. From germline, CDR1 is MNHEY and CDR2 SVGEGT. V dropped 6 bases and J dropped 5 bases, with 13 bases sitting between them. This CDR3 comprises 14 residues. The CDR3 protein is CASSFLWGTGELFF. The CDR3 DNA reads TGTGCCAGCAGCTTCCTGTGGGGTACCGGGGAGCTGTTTTTT.

The chain links TRBV18 to TRBJ2-1, with TRBD2 matching over 9 bases. Germline V lookup: CDR1 KGHSH, CDR2 LQKENI. The CDR3 spans 15 residues. V trimming: 1 base; J trimming: 9 bases; junction bases outside the gene matches: 7. The CDR3 protein is CASSPRVAGEVEQFF. CDR3 sequence (DNA): TGTGCCAGCTCACCACGAGTAGCGGGAGAGGTTGAGCAGTTCTTC.

This clone was seen once. CDR3 coding DNA: TGTGCCAGCAGCATCAACCCAGAACGATGGGGTCTGAGCGGCTACACCTTC. Its protein product is CASSINPERWGLSGYTF. The chain is built from TRBV28 and TRBJ1-2, with D uncertain. Looked up from germline, CDR1 is MDHEN and CDR2 is SYDVKM. Trimming removed 6 bases from V and 8 bases from J, with 28 bases in between. The CDR3 runs 17 residues.

DNA for the CDR3: TGTGCCAGCACCCCGGTTCTCCCTAATGAAAAACTGTTTTTT. Amino acids: CASTPVLPNEKLFF. The rearrangement links TRBV28 to TRBJ1-4; D is unresolved. Trimming removed 7 bases at V and 3 bases at J, with 12 bases between. The length of the CDR3 is 14 residues. Germline V lookup: CDR1 MDHEN, CDR2 SYDVKM. The complete variable domain, with remaining parts taken from reference TRBV28 and TRBJ1-4, reads DVKVTQSSRYLVKRTGEKVFLECVQDMDHENMFWYRQDPGLGLRLIYFSYDVKMKEKGDIPEGYSVSREKKERFSLILESASTNQTSMYLCASTPVLPNEKLFFGSGTQLSVL.

This chain uses TRBV6-1 with TRBJ1-2; no firm D call. Looked up from germline, CDR1 is MNHNS and CDR2 is SASEGT. This CDR3 comprises 16 residues. V was cut by 0 bases and J by 5 bases, with 16 bases left in between. This CDR3 is CASSEAPGPTPYGYTF. The CDR3, as DNA: TGTGCCAGCAGTGAAGCCCCCGGACCGACCCCTTATGGCTACACCTTC.

This rearrangement joins TRBV6-2 or TRBV6-3 to TRBJ1-3, with a weak D call TRBD1 (5 bases). Per the germline V gene, CDR1 is MNHEY and CDR2 is SVGEGT. Trimming left V 5 bases short and J 0 bases short, with 11 bases between. The CDR3 runs to 15 residues. The chain's CDR3 is CASSLRQSSGNTIYF. The CDR3 region has the DNA TGTGCCAGCAGTCTACGACAGAGCTCTGGAAACACCATATATTTT.

V and J are TRBV12-5 and TRBJ2-5; 7 bases align to TRBD1. Germline V lookup: CDR1 LGHNT, CDR2 FRNRAP. The CDR3 has 14 amino acids. V was pared by 6 bases and J by 1 base, with 5 bases of the junction left unmatched. CDR3 region: CASGSGGSQETQYF. The CDR3 DNA sequence: TGTGCTAGTGGGTCAGGGGGATCCCAAGAGACCCAGTACTTC.

The chain combines TRBV6-4 with TRBJ2-1; TRBD2 matches 14 bases. Germline CDR1 and CDR2: MRHNA and SNTAGT. The CDR3 contains 14 residues. The J segment lost 9 bases and the V segment lost 2 bases, leaving 0 bases of the junction unmatched. As DNA, the CDR3 is TGTGCCAGCAGTGACGGGACTAGCGGGAGTGAGCAGTTCTTC. Translation gives CASSDGTSGSEQFF.

V and J are TRBV5-1 and TRBJ2-1; a possible D gene is TRBD1 (6 bases). CDR1 and CDR2 (germline): SGHRS, YFSETQ. This CDR3 spans 14 amino acids. Trimming pared 4 bases from V and 7 bases from J, leaving 15 bases between. The DNA of the CDR3 is TGCGCCAGCAGCGCCAGGACAGCCTGGAATGAGCAGTTCTTC. Translated, it gives CASSARTAWNEQFF.

The chain combines TRBV7-6 with TRBJ1-6; 12 bases map to TRBD1. With 5 bases clipped from V and 0 bases from J, the junction kept 5 bases outside the gene matches. The CDR3 covers 18 residues. Germline CDR1 and CDR2: SGHVS and FNYEAQ. DNA for the CDR3: TGTGCCAGCAGCCAAGGGACAGGGGGCAGCTCCTATAATTCACCCCTCCACTTT. Protein product: CASSQGTGGSSYNSPLHF. The variable domain in full, with the rest retrieved from reference TRBV7-6 and TRBJ1-6, is GAGVSQSPRYKVTKRGQDVALRCDPISGHVSLYWYRQALGQGPEFLTYFNYEAQQDKSGLPNDRFSAERPEGSISTLTIQRTEQRDSAMYRCASSQGTGGSSYNSPLHFGNGTRLTVT.

The chain employs TRBV6-5 and TRBJ1-1, with 9 bases lining up with TRBD1. Germline V CDR1 and CDR2: MNHEY, SVGAGI. The junction had 7 bases not matched to a gene; V was cut back by 7 bases and J by 4 bases. The CDR3 loop spans 14 amino acids. This chain's CDR3 is CASNNDRGSTEAFF. In nucleotides, the CDR3 is TGTGCCAGCAACAACGACAGGGGGAGCACTGAAGCTTTCTTT.

The rearrangement uses TRBV4-1 and TRBJ2-1; weak D call: TRBD2 (5 bases). V gave up 3 bases and J gave up 2 bases, with 8 bases separating them. This CDR3 comprises 14 residues. Germline CDR1 reads MGHRA; CDR2 reads YSYEKL. In DNA, the CDR3 is TGCGCCAGCAGCCACGGAGGAGCCTACAATGAGCAGTTCTTC. Protein product: CASSHGGAYNEQFF.

The chain has TRBV29-1 and TRBJ1-2, with D perhaps matching TRBD1 (6 bases). The germline V gene has CDR1 SQVTM and CDR2 ANQGSEA. V was cut by 7 bases and J by 2 bases, with 17 bases left in between. This CDR3 contains 14 residues. The CDR3 reads CSASSQGLNYGYTF. CDR3 in DNA: TGCAGCGCATCCTCACAGGGTTTAAACTATGGCTACACCTTC.

This CDR3 reads CASSQAGTSSYEQYF. In DNA form, the CDR3 reads TGTGCCAGCAGCCAGGCCGGGACTAGCAGCTACGAGCAGTACTTC. V and J are TRBV7-2 and TRBJ2-7; TRBD2 aligns across 9 bases. CDR3 length equals 15 residues. Germline lookup yields CDR1 SGHTA and CDR2 FQGNSA. The ends lost 5 bases at V and 3 bases at J; junction bases unmatched: 8.

The chain uses TRBV7-3 and TRBJ1-3; D is undetermined. CDR3 length equals 13 residues. Germline assignment: CDR1 SGHTA and CDR2 FQGTGA. V was shortened by 4 bases and J by 4 bases, with 8 bases between the two germline ends. CDR3 nucleotides: TGTGCCAGCAGCTCGGACCGCGGAAACACCATATATTTT. It encodes CASSSDRGNTIYF.

CDR3 residues: CASSPDPQETQYF. CDR3 sequence (DNA): TGTGCCAGCAGTCCGGACCCTCAAGAGACCCAGTACTTC. The chain joins TRBV6-5 to TRBJ2-5; D gene uncertain. Trimming shortened V by 5 bases and J by 2 bases, and 9 bases separated the two germline ends. CDR1 is MNHEY, CDR2 SVGAGI, per germline. The CDR3 runs 13 residues.

This chain links TRBV7-3 with TRBJ2-3; 14 bases align to TRBD2. The CDR3 runs 16 residues. CDR1 is SGHTA and CDR2 is FQGTGA in the germline V gene. V lost 2 bases and J lost 3; bases outside the gene matches: 1. The CDR3: CASSLGLAGGTDTQYF. The CDR3 coding sequence is TGTGCCAGCAGCTTAGGACTAGCGGGAGGTACAGATACGCAGTATTTT.

CDR3 nucleotide sequence: TGTGCCAGCAGCGTGGAAGGGGGGATGAGCGAGCAGTACTTC. This sequence encodes CASSVEGGMSEQYF. The J gene is TRBJ2-7, the V gene TRBV7-3; D might be TRBD1 or TRBD2, each matching 6 bases. V lost 5 bases and J lost 6, with 17 bases in between. The germline V gene has CDR1 SGHTA and CDR2 FQGTGA. The CDR3 covers 14 residues.

The genes are TRBV25-1 and TRBJ1-1; no firm D call. CDR1 and CDR2 (germline): MGHDK, SYGVNS. V shed 11 bases and J shed 2 bases, with 12 bases lying between them. CDR3 length: 12 amino acids. CDR3 sequence reads: CAAAGFNTEAFF. The CDR3 nucleotides read TGTGCCGCCGCGGGTTTTAACACTGAAGCTTTCTTT. The entire variable domain, with the rest obtained from reference TRBV25-1 and TRBJ1-1, is as follows: EADIYQTPRYLVIGTGKKITLECSQTMGHDKMYWYQQDPGMELHLIHYSYGVNSTEKGDLSSESTVSRIRTEHFPLTLESARPSHTSQYLCAAAGFNTEAFFGQGTRLTVV.

The rearrangement joins TRBV5-1 to TRBJ2-4; 9 bases align to TRBD2. Trimming cost V 4 bases and J 6 bases; bases outside gene matches: 8. CDR1 and CDR2 from the germline V gene are SGHRS and YFSETQ. This CDR3 is 15 amino acids long. The CDR3 spells CASSRSSGIGNIQYF. The CDR3 DNA is TGCGCCAGCAGCCGTTCTAGCGGGATAGGAAACATTCAGTACTTC.

The V call is TRBV4-1, the J call TRBJ2-1, with 10 bases matching TRBD2. The CDR3 is made up of 16 amino acids. Trimming removed 6 bases from V and 5 bases from J; junction bases left unmatched: 10. CDR1 and CDR2 from the germline V gene are MGHRA and YSYEKL. The CDR3 nucleotides read TGCGCCAGCAGGCCGGTCGGGACTAGCGTACACAATGAGCAGTTCTTC. As protein: CASRPVGTSVHNEQFF.